The present T cell receptor beta chain was sequenced within a study of cytomegalovirus exposure and HLA in healthy donors. Findings and caveats of the study: Analyzed later, association rates of TCRs varied across HLA loci, with DRB1 most and HLA-C fewest.

Each donor's status was that of a healthy bone marrow donor. PCR involved 60 Vbeta and 13 Jbeta primers. Profiled with immunoSEQ multiplex PCR; TCRdb holds only in-frame clones, not every one. The sample's table shows 150,000 to 200,000 clones. Comment on this clone: Its specificity is not known.

This CDR3 spans 16 amino acids. Germline V gene sequence: CDR1 LNHNV, CDR2 YYDKDF (reference sequence). Trimming took 0 bases from V and 4 from J, leaving 16 bases between them. Input material: PBMCs. This chain links TRBV15 with TRBJ2-7; tentatively, D is TRBD2 (5 bases). The TCR originated in a woman aged 60-75 years in good health and CMV-seronegative. The CDR3 bases are TGTGCCACCAGCAGAGATCTGGGAGCCGGCCCATACGAGCAGTACTTC. Residues: CATSRDLGAGPYEQYF. The complete variable domain, with remaining parts taken from reference TRBV15 and TRBJ2-7, reads DAMVIQNPRYQVTQFGKPVTLSCSQTLNHNVMYWYQQKSSQAPKLLFHYYDKDFNNEADTPDNFQSRRPNTSFCFLDIRSPGLGDTAMYLCATSRDLGAGPYEQYFGPGTRLTVT.